The clone carrying this TCR beta chain was observed a single time. These data are taken from a study of blood T cell repertoires in COVID-19. Study-level information: There were acute and convalescent COVID-19 samples, and they came from the United States, Italy and Spain. The cDNA or gDNA used as material had been derived from T cells, B-cell-depleted T cells, or PBMCs.

In the authors' methods: The assay estimated nucleated cells by amplifying reference gene primers. Method: immunoSEQ multiplex PCR; TCRdb's copy keeps in-frame clones and lacks some. Clone size and V and J calls were adopted from that table, with D and trimming inferred from the DNA. The table includes around 160,000 clones, approximately 80% detected once. V was shortened by 1 base and J by 1 base, with 5 bases between the two germline ends. Per germline, CDR1 LNHNV and CDR2 YYDKDF (reference sequence). This CDR3 contains 13 residues. This clonotype was obtained from a middle-aged woman with active or convalescent COVID-19. The chain joins TRBV15 to TRBJ2-7; D gene ambiguous. Sequences were obtained from peripheral blood. The CDR3 loop reads CATSRVISYEQYF. The CDR3 DNA sequence: TGTGCCACCAGCAGAGTAATTTCCTACGAGCAGTACTTC.